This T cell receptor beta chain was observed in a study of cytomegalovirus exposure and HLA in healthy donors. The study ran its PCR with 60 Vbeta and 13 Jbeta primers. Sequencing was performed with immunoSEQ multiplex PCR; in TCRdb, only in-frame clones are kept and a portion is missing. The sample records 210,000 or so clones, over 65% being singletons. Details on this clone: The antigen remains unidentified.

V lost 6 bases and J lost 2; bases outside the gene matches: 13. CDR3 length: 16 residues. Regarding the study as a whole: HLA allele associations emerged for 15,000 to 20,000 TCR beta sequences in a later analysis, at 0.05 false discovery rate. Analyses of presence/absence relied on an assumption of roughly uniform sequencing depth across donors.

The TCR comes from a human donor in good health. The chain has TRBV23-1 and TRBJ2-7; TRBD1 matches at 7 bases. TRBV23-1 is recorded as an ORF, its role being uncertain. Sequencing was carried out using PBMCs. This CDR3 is CASSQTQTGLTYEQYF. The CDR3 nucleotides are TGCGCCAGCAGCCAAACCCAGACAGGGCTTACCTACGAGCAGTACTTC.